This T cell receptor (beta chain) was recovered during a study of Graves' ophthalmopathy and Graves' hyperthyroidism. Study results and caveats: Predictions made by the model for ophthalmopathy progression reached roughly 70% sensitivity and less than 80% specificity. Among thyroid clonotypes expanded above 0.001 frequency, most also appeared in blood.

From RNA, the CDR3 regions of TCR beta chains were amplified and sequenced. A first-round RT-PCR used HTBI primers, followed by a second-round multiplex PCR. TCRdb analysed the multiplex PCR reads with MiXCR anew, one entry per CDR3 protein. Seen here are around 1.1 million distinct CDR3 sequences, roughly 35% observed once, and the top ten hold around 10%. With V trimmed by 2 bases and J by 1 base, 5 bases remained unmatched. The V gene's germline CDR1 is KGHSH and CDR2 LQKENI. This CDR3 has 16 residues. Certain patients, namely those with other autoimmune diseases, uncontrolled infections, pregnancy or lactation, were excluded. Concerning this clonotype itself: No antigen is known for it.

This sequence was found in an adult man with Graves' hyperthyroidism. The material sequenced was peripheral blood or thyroid tissue (not recorded which). The chain links TRBV18 to TRBJ1-1; 9 bases agree with TRBD1. The CDR3 region is CASSPRRTGANTEAFF. CDR3 nucleotides: TGTGCCAGCTCACCAAGGCGGACAGGGGCGAACACTGAAGCTTTCTTT.